This passage covers 19 T cell receptor beta chains from one sample sequenced in a study of shared clonotypes between healthy human individuals. This table comes from immunoSEQ multiplex PCR, and its TCRdb copy is limited to in-frame clones, with some not included. The sample lists about 2.3 million clones, around 90% occurring once. The sample was naive CD4+ T cells from PBMCs. Subset noted: CD45RA+ positively selected. All receptors derive from a man aged 18 to 29 in good health. Some clones in this sample may be carry-over from other donors' samples.

The chain joins TRBV5-1 to TRBJ2-2; the D gene is possibly TRBD1 (6 bases). Germline lookup yields CDR1 SGHRS and CDR2 YFSETQ. Between the trimmed V and J ends, which lost 2 bases and 3 bases, there was a span of 11 bases. The CDR3 consists of 15 residues. The CDR3 DNA reads as TGCGCCAGCAGCTTTGAAGGGGGATACACCGGGGAGCTGTTTTTT. Its translation: CASSFEGGYTGELFF.

The rearrangement uses TRBV5-4 and TRBJ2-3, with 10 bases fitting TRBD2. This CDR3 is built from 15 residues. Losses at the gene ends were 4 bases for V and 6 bases for J; bases not matched to a gene: 8. From germline, CDR1 is SGHNT and CDR2 YYREEE (reference sequence). CDR3 nucleotide sequence: TGTGCCAGCAGCCTACGGACTAGCGGCTTGGATACGCAGTATTTT. Translating gives CASSLRTSGLDTQYF.

CDR3 bases: TGTGCCAGCAGCCGGGACAGCAATGAAAAACTGTTTTTT. Translated, it gives CASSRDSNEKLFF. The chain recombines TRBV6-1 with TRBJ1-4; 7 bases match TRBD1. The germline V gene encodes CDR1 MNHNS and CDR2 SASEGT. This CDR3 has 13 amino acids. Trimming at V came to 6 bases and at J to 5 bases, leaving 3 bases not matched to a gene.

This clone occurred once. The chain joins TRBV19 to TRBJ2-7; D is unresolved. V lost 2 bases to trimming and J lost 6 bases, with 11 bases between them. CDR1 is LNHDA and CDR2 is SQIVND in the germline V gene (reference sequence). The CDR3 extends over 13 amino acids. CDR3 amino acids: CASSITLGGEQYF. The CDR3 region has the DNA TGTGCCAGTAGTATAACTCTAGGCGGCGAGCAGTACTTC.

This clone is a singleton in its sample. The chain couples TRBV9 to TRBJ2-6; D gene unclear. The CDR3 sequence is 15 residues long. The V gene lost 2 bases and the J gene lost 1 base, with 7 bases spanning the gap. Germline CDR1 is SGDLS and CDR2 is YYNGEE. CDR3 loop: CASSVGLSGANVLTF. In DNA form, the CDR3 reads TGTGCCAGCAGCGTCGGGCTATCTGGGGCCAACGTCCTGACTTTC.

This clone was observed a single time. The CDR3 loop reads CASSQGVGYGYTF. CDR3 sequence (DNA): TGTGCCAGCTCACAAGGGGTCGGGTATGGCTACACCTTC. V is TRBV18 and J is TRBJ1-2, with a possible D match to TRBD1 (5 bases). CDR1 is KGHSH, CDR2 LQKENI, per germline. V was trimmed by 4 bases and J by 5 bases, leaving 11 bases between them. There are 13 residues in the CDR3.

This chain links TRBV11-2 with TRBJ1-1; no reliable D call. Trimming removed 4 bases at V and 0 bases at J, with 15 bases between. The CDR3 extends over 16 amino acids. Germline values: CDR1 SGHAT, CDR2 FQNNGV. The chain's CDR3 is CASSSQVGSMNTEAFF. The CDR3 DNA is TGTGCCAGCAGCTCCCAGGTGGGGTCCATGAACACTGAAGCTTTCTTT.

This clone occurred a few times. The V and J genes are TRBV25-1 and TRBJ1-4; D gene unclear. This CDR3 has 14 residues. The ends were cut back, 2 bases at V and 2 bases at J, with 6 bases in the middle. The germline CDR1 and CDR2 sequences are MGHDK and SYGVNS. CDR3 amino acids: CASSEQYTNEKLFF. DNA for the CDR3: TGTGCCAGCAGTGAACAGTATACTAATGAAAAACTGTTTTTT.

The chain combines TRBV2 with TRBJ1-2, with D uncertain. Germline assignment: CDR1 SNHLY and CDR2 FYNNEI. Trimming cost V 4 bases and J 8 bases, with 11 bases left between them. The CDR3 has 12 residues. CDR3 residues: CASSAFGRGYTF. The CDR3 DNA is TGTGCCAGCAGTGCTTTCGGTCGGGGCTACACCTTC.

V is TRBV5-5 and J is TRBJ2-7, with 7 bases lining up with TRBD1. The CDR3 covers 15 residues. The trim removed 2 bases at V and 3 bases at J, leaving 8 bases unmatched. CDR1 and CDR2 from the germline V gene are SGHKS and YYEKEE (reference sequence). CDR3 DNA: TGTGCCAGCAGCTTATCATTCGGACAGGACTACGAGCAGTACTTC. Amino acid sequence: CASSLSFGQDYEQYF.

This chain joins TRBV19 and TRBJ1-3, with D possibly TRBD1 on 5 matching bases. The V and J ends lost 4 bases and 0 bases respectively, with 10 bases between them. Per the germline V gene, CDR1 is LNHDA and CDR2 is SQIVND (reference sequence). The CDR3 length is 15 residues. CDR3 sequence: CASSRRTSSGNTIYF. The CDR3, as DNA: TGTGCCAGTAGTAGGCGGACAAGCTCTGGAAACACCATATATTTT.

Comments on this clone: Other DNA sequences in this specimen translate into the identical CDR3. The CDR3 reads CASSQTGTEAFF. DNA for the CDR3: TGTGCCAGCAGCCAGACAGGGACTGAAGCTTTCTTT. The gene calls are TRBV28 and TRBJ1-1, with TRBD1 identical over 7 bases. Germline CDR1 and CDR2: MDHEN and SYDVKM. V lost 6 bases, J lost 5 bases, and 3 bases stayed unmatched. The CDR3 is made up of 12 amino acids.

V gene TRBV7-3 combines with J gene TRBJ2-5; D uncertain. Trimming took off 2 bases at V and 1 base at J, with 11 bases between the two ends. The CDR3 runs to 15 residues. The germline CDR1 and CDR2 sequences are SGHTA and FQGTGA. This CDR3 reads CASSLLKGPQETQYF. CDR3 in DNA: TGTGCCAGCAGCTTACTCAAAGGGCCCCAAGAGACCCAGTACTTC. Filled out from reference TRBV7-3 and TRBJ2-5, the complete variable domain reads GAGVSQTPSNKVTEKGKYVELRCDPISGHTALYWYRQSLGQGPEFLIYFQGTGAADDSGLPNDRFFAVRPEGSVSTLKIQRTERGDSAVYLCASSLLKGPQETQYFGPGTRLLVL.

Comment on this clone: Within the sample, other DNA sequences also encode this same CDR3. The V call is TRBV27, the J call TRBJ1-1; a possible D gene is TRBD1 (5 bases). The CDR3 spans 13 residues. The V and J ends lost 5 bases and 2 bases respectively, with 9 bases between them. Germline loops: CDR1 MNHEY, CDR2 SMNVEV (reference sequence). The CDR3 nucleotides are TGTGCCAGCAGTGCCCAGGGTAACACTGAAGCTTTCTTT. Translated, it gives CASSAQGNTEAFF.

The V and J genes are TRBV5-5 and TRBJ1-4, with D maybe TRBD1 (5 bases). V dropped 6 bases and J dropped 8 bases, with 14 bases sitting between them. The CDR3 covers 13 residues. CDR1 is SGHKS, CDR2 YYEKEE, per germline (reference sequence). CDR3 region: CASKRGRTEKLFF. The CDR3 nucleotides are TGTGCCAGCAAGCGTGGAAGGACAGAAAAACTGTTTTTT.

This clone was observed a few times. CDR3 protein: CASLGQMNTEAFF. DNA of the CDR3: TGTGCCAGCCTGGGACAGATGAACACTGAAGCTTTCTTT. The chain links TRBV28 to TRBJ1-1; TRBD1 matches 7 bases. The CDR3 extends over 13 amino acids. In germline, CDR1 is MDHEN, CDR2 SYDVKM. With 8 bases clipped from V and 0 bases from J, the junction kept 3 bases outside the gene matches.

The chain has TRBV5-1 and TRBJ2-1; weak D call: TRBD2 (6 bases). The CDR3 sequence is 15 residues long. Germline CDR1 SGHRS, CDR2 YFSETQ. Trimming pared 2 bases from V and 4 bases from J, leaving 13 bases between. CDR3 in DNA: TGCGCCAGCAGCTTCGGGCAGGAGGGGTACAATGAGCAGTTCTTC. Translation gives CASSFGQEGYNEQFF.

The chain couples TRBV13 to TRBJ2-3; D might be TRBD1 (5 bases). The CDR3 contains 12 residues. V lost 5 bases to trimming and J lost 11 bases, with 14 bases between them. From germline, CDR1 is PRHDT and CDR2 FYEKMQ (reference sequence). The CDR3 sequence: CASSPSRQGQYF. CDR3 coding DNA: TGTGCCAGCAGCCCAAGTCGGCAGGGGCAGTATTTT. The complete variable domain, with remaining parts taken from reference TRBV13 and TRBJ2-3, reads AAGVIQSPRHLIKEKRETATLKCYPIPRHDTVYWYQQGPGQDPQFLISFYEKMQSDKGSIPDRFSAQQFSDYHSELNMSSLELGDSALYFCASSPSRQGQYFGPGTRLTVL.

This chain connects TRBV11-2 to TRBJ1-6; D gene unclear. There are 11 residues in the CDR3. Trimming shortened V by 0 bases and J by 9 bases, and 0 bases separated the two germline ends. CDR1 is SGHAT and CDR2 is FQNNGV in the germline V gene. DNA for the CDR3: TGTGCCAGCAGCTTAGATTCACCCCTCCACTTT. It codes for CASSLDSPLHF. The whole variable domain, filled in from reference TRBV11-2 and TRBJ1-6, reads EAGVAQSPRYKIIEKRQSVAFWCNPISGHATLYWYQQILGQGPKLLIQFQNNGVVDDSQLPKDRFSAERLKGVDSTLKIQPAKLEDSAVYLCASSLDSPLHFGNGTRLTVT.